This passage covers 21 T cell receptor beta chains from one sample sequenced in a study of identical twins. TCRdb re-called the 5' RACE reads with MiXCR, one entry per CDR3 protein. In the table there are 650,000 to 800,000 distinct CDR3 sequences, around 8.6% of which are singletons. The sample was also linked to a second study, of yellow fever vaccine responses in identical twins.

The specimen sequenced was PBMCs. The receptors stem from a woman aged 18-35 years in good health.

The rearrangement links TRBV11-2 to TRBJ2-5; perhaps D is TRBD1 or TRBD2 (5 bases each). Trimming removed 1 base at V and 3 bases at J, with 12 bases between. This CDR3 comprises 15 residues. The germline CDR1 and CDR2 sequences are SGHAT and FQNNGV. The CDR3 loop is CASSLAWDLKETQYF. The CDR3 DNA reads TGTGCCAGCAGCTTAGCCTGGGACCTAAAAGAGACCCAGTACTTC.

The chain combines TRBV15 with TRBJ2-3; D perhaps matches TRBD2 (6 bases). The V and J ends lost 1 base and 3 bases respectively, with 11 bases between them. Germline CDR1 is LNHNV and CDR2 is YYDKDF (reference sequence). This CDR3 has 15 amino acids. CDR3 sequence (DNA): TGTGCCACCAGCAGAGGTATCGGGGGTACAGATACGCAGTATTTT. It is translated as CATSRGIGGTDTQYF.

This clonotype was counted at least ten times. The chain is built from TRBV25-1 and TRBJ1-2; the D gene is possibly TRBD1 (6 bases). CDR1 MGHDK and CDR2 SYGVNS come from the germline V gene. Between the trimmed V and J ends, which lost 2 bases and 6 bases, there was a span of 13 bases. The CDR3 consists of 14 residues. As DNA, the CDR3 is TGTGCCAGCAGTGAAATTGGCAGGGGCAATGGCTACACCTTC. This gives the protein CASSEIGRGNGYTF.

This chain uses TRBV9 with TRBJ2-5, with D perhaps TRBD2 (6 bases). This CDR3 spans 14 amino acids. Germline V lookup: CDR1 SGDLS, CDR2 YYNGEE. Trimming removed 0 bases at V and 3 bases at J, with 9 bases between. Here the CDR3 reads CASSVGIAEETQYF. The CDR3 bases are TGTGCCAGCAGCGTAGGTATAGCGGAAGAGACCCAGTACTTC.

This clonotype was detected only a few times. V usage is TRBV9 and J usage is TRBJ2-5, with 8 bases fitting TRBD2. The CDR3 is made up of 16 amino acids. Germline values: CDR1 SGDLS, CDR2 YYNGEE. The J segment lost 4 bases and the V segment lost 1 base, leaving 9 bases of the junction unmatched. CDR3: CASSVHPGTRSETQYF. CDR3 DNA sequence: TGTGCCAGCAGCGTACACCCCGGGACTAGATCAGAGACCCAGTACTTC.

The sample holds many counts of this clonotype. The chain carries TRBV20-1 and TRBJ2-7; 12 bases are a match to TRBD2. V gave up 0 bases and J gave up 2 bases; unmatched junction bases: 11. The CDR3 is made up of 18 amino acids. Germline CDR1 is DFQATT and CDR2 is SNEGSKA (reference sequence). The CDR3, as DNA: TGCAGTGCTAGAGATGGGCTAGCGGGAGGGAGTCGAACCTACGAGCAGTACTTC. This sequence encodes CSARDGLAGGSRTYEQYF.

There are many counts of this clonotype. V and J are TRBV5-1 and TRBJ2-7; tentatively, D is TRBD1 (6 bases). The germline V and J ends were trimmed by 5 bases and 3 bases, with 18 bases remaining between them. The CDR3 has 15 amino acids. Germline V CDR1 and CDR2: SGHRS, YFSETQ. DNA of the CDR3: TGCGCCAGCAGTGATTTTCAGGGACACCGCTACGAGCAGTACTTC. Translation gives CASSDFQGHRYEQYF.

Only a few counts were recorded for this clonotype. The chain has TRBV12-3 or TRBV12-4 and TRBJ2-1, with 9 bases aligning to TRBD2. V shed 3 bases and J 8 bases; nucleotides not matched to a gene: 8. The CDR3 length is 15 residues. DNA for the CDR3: TGTGCCAGCAGTTTGGTGGCGGGAGGGCCGGATGAGCAGTTCTTC. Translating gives CASSLVAGGPDEQFF.

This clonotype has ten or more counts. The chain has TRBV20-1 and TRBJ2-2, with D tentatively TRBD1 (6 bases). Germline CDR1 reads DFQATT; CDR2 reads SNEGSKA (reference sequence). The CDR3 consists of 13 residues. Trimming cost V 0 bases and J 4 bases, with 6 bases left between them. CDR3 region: CSARETGTGELFF. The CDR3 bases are TGCAGTGCTAGAGAGACAGGCACCGGGGAGCTGTTTTTT.

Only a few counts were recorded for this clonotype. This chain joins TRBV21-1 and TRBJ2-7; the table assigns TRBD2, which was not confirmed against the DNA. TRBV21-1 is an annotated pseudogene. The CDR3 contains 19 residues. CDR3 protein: CASSKVHVPDGASNYEQYF. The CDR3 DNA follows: TGTGCCAGCAGCAAAGTACACGTACCCGACGGGGCCTCGAACTACGAGCAGTACTTC.

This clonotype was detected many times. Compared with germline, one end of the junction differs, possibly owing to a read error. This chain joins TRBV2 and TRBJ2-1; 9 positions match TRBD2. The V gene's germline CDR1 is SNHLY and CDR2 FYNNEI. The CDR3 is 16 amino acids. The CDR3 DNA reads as TGTGCCAGCAGAGAAGTGCGACTAGCGGTGTTCAATGAGCAGTTCTTC. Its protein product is CASREVRLAVFNEQFF.

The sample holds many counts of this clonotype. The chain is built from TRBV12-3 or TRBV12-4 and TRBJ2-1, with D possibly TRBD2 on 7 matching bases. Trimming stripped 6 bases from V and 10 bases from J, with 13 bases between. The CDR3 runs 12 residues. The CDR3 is CASSPGGREQFF. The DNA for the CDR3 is TGTGCCAGCAGCCCCGGGGGGCGGGAGCAGTTCTTC.

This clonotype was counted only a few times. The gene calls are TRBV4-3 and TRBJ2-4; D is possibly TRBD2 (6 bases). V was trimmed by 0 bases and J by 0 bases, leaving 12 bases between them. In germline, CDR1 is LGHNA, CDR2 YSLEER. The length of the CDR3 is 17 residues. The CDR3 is CASSQDGRAGAKNIQYF. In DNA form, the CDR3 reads TGCGCCAGCAGCCAAGATGGTCGAGCGGGAGCCAAAAACATTCAGTACTTC.

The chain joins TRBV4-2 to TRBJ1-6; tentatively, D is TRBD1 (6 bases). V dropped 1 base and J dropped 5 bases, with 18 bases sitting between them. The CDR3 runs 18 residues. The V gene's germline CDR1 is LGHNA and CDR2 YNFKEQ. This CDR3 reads CASSQAVGPGHNNSPLHF. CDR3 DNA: TGTGCCAGCAGCCAAGCCGTGGGCCCGGGACACAATAATTCACCCCTCCACTTT.

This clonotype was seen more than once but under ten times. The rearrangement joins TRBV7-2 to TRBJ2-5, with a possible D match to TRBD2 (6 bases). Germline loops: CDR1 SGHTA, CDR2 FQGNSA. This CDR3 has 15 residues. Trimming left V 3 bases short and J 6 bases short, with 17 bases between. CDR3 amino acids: CASSFPRGRLKTQYF. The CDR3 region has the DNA TGTGCCAGCAGCTTCCCGAGAGGGAGGTTGAAGACCCAGTACTTC.

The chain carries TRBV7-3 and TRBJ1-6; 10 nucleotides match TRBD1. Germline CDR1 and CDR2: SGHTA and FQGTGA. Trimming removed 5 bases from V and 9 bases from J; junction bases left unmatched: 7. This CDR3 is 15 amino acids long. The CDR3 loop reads CASSLRQGAGSPLHF. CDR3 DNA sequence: TGTGCCAGCAGCCTCCGACAGGGGGCCGGTTCACCCCTCCACTTT. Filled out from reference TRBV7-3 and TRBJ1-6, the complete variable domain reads GAGVSQTPSNKVTEKGKYVELRCDPISGHTALYWYRQSLGQGPEFLIYFQGTGAADDSGLPNDRFFAVRPEGSVSTLKIQRTERGDSAVYLCASSLRQGAGSPLHFGNGTRLTVT.

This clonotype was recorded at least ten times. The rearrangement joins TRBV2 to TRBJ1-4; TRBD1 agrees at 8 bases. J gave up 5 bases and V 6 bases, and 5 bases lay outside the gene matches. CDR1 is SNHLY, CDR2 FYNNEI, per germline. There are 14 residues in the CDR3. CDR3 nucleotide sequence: TGTGCCAGCAGGATGGGACAGGACAATGAAAAACTGTTTTTT. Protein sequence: CASRMGQDNEKLFF. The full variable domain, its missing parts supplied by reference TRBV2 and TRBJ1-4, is EPEVTQTPSHQVTQMGQEVILRCVPISNHLYFYWYRQILGQKVEFLVSFYNNEISEKSEIFDDQFSVERPDGSNFTLKIRSTKLEDSAMYFCASRMGQDNEKLFFGSGTQLSVL.

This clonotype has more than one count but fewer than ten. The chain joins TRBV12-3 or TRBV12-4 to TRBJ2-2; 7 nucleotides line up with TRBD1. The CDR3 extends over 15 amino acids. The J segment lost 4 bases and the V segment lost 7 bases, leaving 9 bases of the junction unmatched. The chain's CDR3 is CASNPTGSGTGELFF. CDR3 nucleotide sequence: TGTGCCAGCAACCCGACAGGGTCAGGCACCGGGGAGCTGTTTTTT.

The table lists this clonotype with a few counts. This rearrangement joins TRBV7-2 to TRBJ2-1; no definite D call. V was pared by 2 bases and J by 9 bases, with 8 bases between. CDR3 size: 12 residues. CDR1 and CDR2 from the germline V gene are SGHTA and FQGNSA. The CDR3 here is CASSLRLGEQFF. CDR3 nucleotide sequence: TGTGCCAGCAGCTTAAGGCTGGGTGAGCAGTTCTTC.

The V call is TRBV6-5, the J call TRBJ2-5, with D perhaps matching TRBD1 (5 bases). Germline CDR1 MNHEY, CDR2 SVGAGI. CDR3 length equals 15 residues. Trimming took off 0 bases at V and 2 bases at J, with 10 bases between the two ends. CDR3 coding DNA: TGTGCCAGCAGTTACTCGGGGCTGTCACAAGAGACCCAGTACTTC. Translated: CASSYSGLSQETQYF.

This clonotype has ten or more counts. The CDR3 sequence: CATSDHGQSFYNEQFF. The CDR3 DNA reads TGTGCCACCAGTGATCACGGACAGTCGTTCTACAATGAGCAGTTCTTC. V is TRBV24-1 and J is TRBJ2-1; perhaps TRBD1 as D (6 bases). V was trimmed by 3 bases and J by 3 bases, leaving 14 bases between them. Germline CDR1 reads KGHDR; CDR2 reads SFDVKD. The CDR3 totals 16 residues.